This T cell receptor beta chain originates from a study of beta chain features in type 1 diabetes. Study-level findings and limits: TCRB CDR3s from Type 1 diabetes patients were moderately but significantly shorter in all four CD4+ subsets. Fewer junction insertions and more nucleotide deletions appeared in type 1 diabetes patients. PCR might favor shorter templates, equally in patients and controls.

The whole isolated RNA underwent reverse transcription, so sequencing captured expressed TCRB transcripts. Reads from naive, central memory and regulatory T cell samples averaged roughly 3.6 million. Assay used: immunoSEQ multiplex PCR; TCRdb lists only in-frame clones, some missing. This sample has around 600,000 clones; 9.5% to 15% occur once, and the top ten carry roughly 0.11%. This clone was observed a handful of times. Its target is not known. In germline, CDR1 is LNHDA, CDR2 SQIVND (reference sequence). The CDR3 consists of 13 residues. The V and J ends lost 7 bases and 4 bases respectively, with 11 bases between them. Heparinised blood was drawn once per donor, averaging approximately 100 mL.

The sequence was obtained from a man aged 25-45 years with type 1 diabetes. What was sequenced was naive CD4+ T cells from blood. V and J are TRBV19 and TRBJ2-1; the D is unclear. The CDR3 DNA is TGTGCCAGTAAGGGTGAGGTGTACAATGAGCAGTTCTTC. Translating it yields CASKGEVYNEQFF.